This is a list of T cell receptor beta chains from one sample in a study of T cell responses to AZD1222 COVID-19 vaccine. Sequencing used immunoSEQ multiplex PCR; TCRdb keeps in-frame clones, though not all of them. Of 55,000 to 90,000 clones in the sample, around 84% were seen once. The source material was peripheral blood, sampled on day 0 of AZD1222 vaccination. These receptors were collected from an adult in good health. Each CDR3 is given with its conserved first and last residue. A D gene is named only where the DNA matches it firmly. Part of the rows lack a size; the others show once, few, many or a class for expanded clones.

d_gene	j_gene	abundance	v_gene	CDR3aa	CDR3nt
NA	TRBJ2-1	NA	TRBV19	CASSMYPLGGLGNEQFF	TGTGCCAGTAGTATGTACCCCCTCGGGGGCCTCGGCAATGAGCAGTTCTTC
TRBD1	TRBJ1-2	NA	TRBV25-1	CASSEKGQAYGYTF	TGTGCCAGCAGTGAAAAGGGACAGGCCTACGGCTACACCTTC
TRBD2	TRBJ2-5	NA	TRBV5-4	CASSPTVAGGQETQYF	TGTGCCAGCAGCCCAACGGTAGCGGGGGGGCAGGAGACCCAGTACTTC
TRBD1	TRBJ1-6	NA	TRBV2	CASSETSGGSPLHF	TGTGCCAGCAGTGAAACATCAGGGGGTTCACCCCTCCACTTT
NA	TRBJ1-2	NA	TRBV18	CASSRASQDNGYTF	TGTGCCAGCTCACGGGCCAGCCAAGACAATGGCTACACCTTC
NA	TRBJ1-2	NA	TRBV21-1	CASSPRSDGQGSNYGYTF	TGTGCCAGCAGCCCCCGCTCGGACGGACAGGGCTCTAACTATGGCTACACCTTC
NA	TRBJ2-5	few	TRBV6-5	CASTSGRGVTQYF	TGTGCCAGCACCTCCGGGCGAGGAGTGACCCAGTACTTC
NA	TRBJ1-5	NA	TRBV5-6	CASSFSLYSNQPQHF	TGTGCCAGCAGTTTTTCACTGTATAGCAATCAGCCCCAGCATTTT
NA	TRBJ1-1	NA	TRBV28	CASTLRRVGGTEAFF	TGTGCCAGCACCCTACGAAGGGTCGGGGGCACTGAAGCTTTCTTT
TRBD1	TRBJ2-1	few	TRBV7-3	CASSSRQGNEQFF	TGTGCCAGCAGCTCTAGACAGGGGAATGAGCAGTTCTTC
NA	TRBJ1-2	NA	TRBV5-8	CASSLVSANYGYTF	TGTGCCAGCAGCTTGGTCTCAGCTAACTATGGCTACACCTTC
NA	TRBJ2-7	NA	TRBV6-2/TRBV6-3	CASSYSASSYEQYF	TGTGCCAGCAGTTACTCAGCCTCATCCTACGAGCAGTACTTC
NA	TRBJ2-7	NA	TRBV5-1	CASSSRQDSYEQYF	TGCGCCAGCAGCTCGAGACAGGACTCCTACGAGCAGTACTTC
TRBD1	TRBJ1-2	NA	TRBV2	CASSRQGQGNGYTF	TGTGCCAGCAGCAGACAGGGACAGGGAAATGGCTACACCTTC
TRBD1	TRBJ2-3	NA	TRBV7-8	CASSLQTGGSPDTQYF	TGTGCCAGCAGCTTACAGACAGGGGGCAGTCCAGATACGCAGTATTTT
TRBD1	TRBJ1-5	NA	TRBV6-2/TRBV6-3	CASSQRQGPMWEPQHF	TGTGCCAGCAGCCAGAGACAGGGCCCGATGTGGGAGCCCCAGCATTTT
TRBD1	TRBJ2-7	NA	TRBV13	CASSRQGGYEQYF	TGTGCCAGCAGCCGACAGGGGGGCTACGAGCAGTACTTC
TRBD1	TRBJ1-6	NA	TRBV7-2	CASSFSGTAHNSPLHF	TGTGCCAGCAGCTTTAGCGGGACAGCACATAATTCACCCCTCCACTTT
TRBD1	TRBJ1-5	once	TRBV6-5	CASNPDRSNQPQHF	TGTGCCAGCAACCCGGACAGGAGCAATCAGCCCCAGCATTTT
NA	TRBJ1-2	NA	TRBV12-3/TRBV12-4	CASSLEEFYGYTF	TGTGCCAGCAGTTTAGAAGAATTCTATGGCTACACCTTC
NA	TRBJ2-5	NA	TRBV7-6	CASSPPGGGLETQYF	TGTGCCAGCAGCCCCCCGGGCGGGGGCTTGGAGACCCAGTACTTC
NA	TRBJ1-4	NA	TRBV28	CASSPPVGKAQLFF	TGTGCCAGCAGTCCTCCCGTCGGGAAGGCGCAACTGTTTTTT
TRBD1	TRBJ2-2	few	TRBV6-2/TRBV6-3	CASSYPSGQAYRELFF	TGTGCCAGCAGTTACCCCTCCGGACAGGCTTATCGGGAGCTGTTTTTT
NA	TRBJ1-2	NA	TRBV24-1	CATSAVEGYTF	TGTGCCACCAGTGCAGTTGAAGGCTACACCTTC
TRBD1	TRBJ1-1	once	TRBV7-9	CASSKGTVNTEAFF	TGTGCCAGCAGCAAGGGGACAGTGAACACTGAAGCTTTCTTT
NA	TRBJ1-2	NA	TRBV12-3/TRBV12-4	CASSLIVDYGYTF	TGTGCCAGCAGTTTAATAGTTGACTATGGCTACACCTTC